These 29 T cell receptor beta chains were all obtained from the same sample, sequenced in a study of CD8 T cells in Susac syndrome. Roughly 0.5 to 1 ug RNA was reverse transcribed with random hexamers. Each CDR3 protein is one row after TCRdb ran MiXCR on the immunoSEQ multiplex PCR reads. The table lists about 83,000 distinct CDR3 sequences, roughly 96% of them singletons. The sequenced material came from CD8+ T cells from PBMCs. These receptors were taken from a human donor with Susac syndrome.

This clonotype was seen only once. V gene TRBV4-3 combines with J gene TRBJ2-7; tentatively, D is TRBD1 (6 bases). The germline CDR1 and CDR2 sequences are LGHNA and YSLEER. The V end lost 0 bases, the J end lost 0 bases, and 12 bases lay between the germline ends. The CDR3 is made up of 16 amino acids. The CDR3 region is CASSQDGTGSSYEQYF. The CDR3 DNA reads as TGCGCCAGCAGCCAAGACGGCACAGGGAGCTCCTACGAGCAGTACTTC.

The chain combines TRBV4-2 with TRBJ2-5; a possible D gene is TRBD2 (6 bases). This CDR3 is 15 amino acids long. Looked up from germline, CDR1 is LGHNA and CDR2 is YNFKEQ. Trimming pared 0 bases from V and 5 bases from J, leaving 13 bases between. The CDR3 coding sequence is TGTGCCAGCAGCCAAGATCCCGGTAGCGGTGAGACCCAGTACTTC. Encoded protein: CASSQDPGSGETQYF.

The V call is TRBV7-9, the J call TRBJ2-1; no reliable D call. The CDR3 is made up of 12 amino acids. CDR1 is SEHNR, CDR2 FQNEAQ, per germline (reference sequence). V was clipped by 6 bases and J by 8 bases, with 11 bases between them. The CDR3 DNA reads TGTGCCAGCAGGAAACAACCGGATGAGCAGTTCTTC. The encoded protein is CASRKQPDEQFF.

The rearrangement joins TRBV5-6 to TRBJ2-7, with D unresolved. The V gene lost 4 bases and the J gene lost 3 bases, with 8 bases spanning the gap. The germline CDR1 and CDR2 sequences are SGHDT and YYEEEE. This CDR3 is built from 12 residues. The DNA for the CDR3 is TGTGCCAGCAGCGTAGACAACTACGAGCAGTACGTC. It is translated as CASSVDNYEQYV.

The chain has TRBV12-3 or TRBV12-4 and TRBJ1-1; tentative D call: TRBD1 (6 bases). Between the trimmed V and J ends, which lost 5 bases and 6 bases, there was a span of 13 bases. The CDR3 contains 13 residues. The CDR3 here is CASSPTGSAEAFF. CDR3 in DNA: TGTGCCAGCAGTCCTACAGGGTCGGCTGAAGCTTTCTTT.

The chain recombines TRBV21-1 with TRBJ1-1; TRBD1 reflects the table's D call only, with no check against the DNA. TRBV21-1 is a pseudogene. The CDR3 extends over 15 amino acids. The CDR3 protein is CASSLRTDMNTEAFF. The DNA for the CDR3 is TGTGCCAGCAGCCTGCGGACAGACATGAACACTGAAGCTTTCTTT.

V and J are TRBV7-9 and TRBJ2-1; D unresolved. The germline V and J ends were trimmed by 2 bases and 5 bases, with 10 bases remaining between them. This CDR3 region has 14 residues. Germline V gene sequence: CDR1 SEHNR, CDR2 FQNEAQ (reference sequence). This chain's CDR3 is CASSLHGLNNEQFF. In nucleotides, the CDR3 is TGTGCCAGCAGCTTACATGGCTTGAACAATGAGCAGTTCTTC.

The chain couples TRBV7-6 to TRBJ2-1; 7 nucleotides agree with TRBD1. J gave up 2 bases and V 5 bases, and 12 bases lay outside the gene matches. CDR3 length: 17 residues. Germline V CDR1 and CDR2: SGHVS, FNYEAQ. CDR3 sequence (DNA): TGTGCCAGCAGCCCCCCCCAGACAGGGTGGGCCTACAATGAGCAGTTCTTC. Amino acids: CASSPPQTGWAYNEQFF.

CDR3 in amino acids: CASSRGTSTDTQYF. The CDR3 bases are TGTGCCAGCAGCCGGGGGACTAGCACAGATACGCAGTATTTT. The chain has TRBV11-3 and TRBJ2-3, with D maybe TRBD2 (6 bases). This CDR3 has 14 residues. With 5 bases removed from V and 0 bases from J, the gap between germline ends came to 9 bases. Germline CDR1 SGHNT, CDR2 YENEEA.

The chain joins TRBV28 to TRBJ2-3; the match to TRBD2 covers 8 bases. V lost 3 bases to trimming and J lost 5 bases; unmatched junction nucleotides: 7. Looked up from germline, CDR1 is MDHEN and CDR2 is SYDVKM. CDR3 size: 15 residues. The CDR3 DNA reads TGTGCCAGCAGTTTCGGGACTGCGGGGGGAGATACGCAGTATTTT. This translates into CASSFGTAGGDTQYF.

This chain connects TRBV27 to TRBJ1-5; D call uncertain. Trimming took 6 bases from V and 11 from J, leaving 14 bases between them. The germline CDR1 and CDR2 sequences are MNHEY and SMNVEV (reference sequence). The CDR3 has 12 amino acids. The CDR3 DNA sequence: TGTGCCAGCAGGGTTGCGGGGATAGCCCAGCATTTT. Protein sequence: CASRVAGIAQHF.

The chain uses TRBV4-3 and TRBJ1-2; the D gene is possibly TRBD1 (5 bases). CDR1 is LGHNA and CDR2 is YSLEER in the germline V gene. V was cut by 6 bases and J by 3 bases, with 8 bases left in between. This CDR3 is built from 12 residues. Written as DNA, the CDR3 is TGCGCCAGCAGGGGGGGAGACTATGGCTACACCTTC. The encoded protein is CASRGGDYGYTF.

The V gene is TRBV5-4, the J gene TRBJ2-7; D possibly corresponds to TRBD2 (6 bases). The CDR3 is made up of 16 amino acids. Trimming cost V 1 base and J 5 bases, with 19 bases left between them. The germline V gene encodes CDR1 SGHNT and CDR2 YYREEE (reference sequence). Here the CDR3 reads CASSLLQPRGGDEQYF. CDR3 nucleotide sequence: TGTGCCAGCAGCTTGCTACAGCCCCGAGGAGGGGACGAGCAGTACTTC. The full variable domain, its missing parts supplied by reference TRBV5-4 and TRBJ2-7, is ETGVTQSPTHLIKTRGQQVTLRCSSQSGHNTVSWYQQALGQGPQFIFQYYREEENGRGNFPPRFSGLQFPNYSSELNVNALELDDSALYLCASSLLQPRGGDEQYFGPGTRLTVT.

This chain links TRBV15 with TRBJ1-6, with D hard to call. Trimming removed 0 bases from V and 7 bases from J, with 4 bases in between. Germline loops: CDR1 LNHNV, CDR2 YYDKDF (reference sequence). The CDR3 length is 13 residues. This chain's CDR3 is CATSREGNSPLHF. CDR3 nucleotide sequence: TGTGCCACCAGCAGAGAGGGGAATTCACCCCTCCACTTT.

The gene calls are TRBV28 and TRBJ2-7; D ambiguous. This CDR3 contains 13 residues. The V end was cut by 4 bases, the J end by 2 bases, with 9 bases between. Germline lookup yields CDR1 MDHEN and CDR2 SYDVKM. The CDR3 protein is CASSSTRPYEQYV. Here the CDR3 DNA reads TGTGCCAGCAGTTCTACGAGACCCTACGAGCAGTACGTC.

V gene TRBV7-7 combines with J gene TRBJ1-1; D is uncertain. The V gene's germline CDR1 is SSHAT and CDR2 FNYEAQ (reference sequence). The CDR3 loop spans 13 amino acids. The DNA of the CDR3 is TGTGCTAGCGAAAAAAGTATGAACACTGAAGCTTTCTTT. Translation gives CASEKSMNTEAFF. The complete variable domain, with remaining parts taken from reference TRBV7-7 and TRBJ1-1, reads GAGVSQSPRYKVTKRGQDVTLRCDPISSHATLYWYQQALGQGPEFLTYFNYEAQPDKSGLPSDRFSAERPEGSISTLTIQRTEQRDSAMYRCASEKSMNTEAFFGQGTRLTVV.

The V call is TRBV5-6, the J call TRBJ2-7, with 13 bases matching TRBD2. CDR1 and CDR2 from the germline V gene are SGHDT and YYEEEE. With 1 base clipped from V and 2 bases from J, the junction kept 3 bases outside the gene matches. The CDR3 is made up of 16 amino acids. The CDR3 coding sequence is TGTGCCAGCAGCTTGCTACTAGCGGGGGGGACCTACGAGCAGTACGTC. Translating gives CASSLLLAGGTYEQYV.

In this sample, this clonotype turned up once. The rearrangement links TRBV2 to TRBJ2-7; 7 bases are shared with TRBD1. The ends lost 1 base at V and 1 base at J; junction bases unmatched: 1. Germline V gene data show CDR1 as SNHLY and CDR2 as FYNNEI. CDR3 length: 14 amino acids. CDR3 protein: CASSEVGQSYEQYF. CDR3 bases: TGTGCCAGCAGTGAAGTGGGACAGTCCTACGAGCAGTACTTC.

Here the CDR3 reads CASSLYGGWEAFF. The CDR3 coding sequence is TGTGCCAGCAGTTTATACGGGGGCTGGGAAGCTTTCTTT. This chain links TRBV27 with TRBJ1-1; perhaps TRBD1 as D (6 bases). The CDR3 is 13 residues long. The V gene lost 1 base and the J gene lost 8 bases, with 11 bases spanning the gap. Germline V gene data show CDR1 as MNHEY and CDR2 as SMNVEV (reference sequence).

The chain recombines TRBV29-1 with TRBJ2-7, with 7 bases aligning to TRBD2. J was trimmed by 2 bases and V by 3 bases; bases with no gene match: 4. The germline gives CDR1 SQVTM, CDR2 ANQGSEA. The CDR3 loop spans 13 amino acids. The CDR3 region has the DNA TGCAGCGTTGAGGCGGGGGAAGCCTACGAGCAGTACTTC. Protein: CSVEAGEAYEQYF.

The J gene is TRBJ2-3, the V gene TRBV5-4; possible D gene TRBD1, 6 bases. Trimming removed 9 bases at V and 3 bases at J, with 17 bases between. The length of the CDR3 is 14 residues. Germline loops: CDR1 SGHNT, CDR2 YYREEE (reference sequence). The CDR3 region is CATFRDIGTDTQYF. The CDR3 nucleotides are TGTGCCACCTTCCGGGACATCGGAACAGATACGCAGTATTTT.

This CDR3 reads CASSSLGGRAFYEQYF. CDR3 DNA: TGTGCCAGCAGTAGCCTCGGCGGGAGGGCTTTCTACGAGCAGTACTTC. The rearrangement joins TRBV27 to TRBJ2-7, with 9 bases that match TRBD2. Trimming removed 5 bases from V and 3 bases from J; junction bases left unmatched: 11. The germline gives CDR1 MNHEY, CDR2 SMNVEV (reference sequence). The CDR3 contains 16 residues.

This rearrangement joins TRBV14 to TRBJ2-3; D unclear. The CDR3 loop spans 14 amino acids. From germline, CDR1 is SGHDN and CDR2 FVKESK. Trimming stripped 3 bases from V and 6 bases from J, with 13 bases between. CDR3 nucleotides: TGTGCCAGCAGCCATTGGACGAGAAAGGATACGCAGTATTTT. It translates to CASSHWTRKDTQYF.

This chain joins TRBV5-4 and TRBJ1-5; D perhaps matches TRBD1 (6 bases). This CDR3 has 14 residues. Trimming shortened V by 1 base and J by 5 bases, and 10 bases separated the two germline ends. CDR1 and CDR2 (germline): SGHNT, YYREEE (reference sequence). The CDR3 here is CASSLRTDDQPQHF. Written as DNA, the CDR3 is TGTGCCAGCAGCTTGCGGACAGACGATCAGCCCCAGCATTTT.

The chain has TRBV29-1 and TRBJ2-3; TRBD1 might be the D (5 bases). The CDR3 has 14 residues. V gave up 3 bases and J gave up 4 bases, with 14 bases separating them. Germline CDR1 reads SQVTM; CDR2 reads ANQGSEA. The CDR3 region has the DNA TGCAGCGTTGACAGGGAATCCCCCGCAGATACGCAGTATTTT. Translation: CSVDRESPADTQYF.

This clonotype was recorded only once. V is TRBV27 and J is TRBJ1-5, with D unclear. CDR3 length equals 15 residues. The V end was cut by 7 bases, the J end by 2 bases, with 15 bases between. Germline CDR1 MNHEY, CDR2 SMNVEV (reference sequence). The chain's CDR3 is CASKLSTGGNQPQHF. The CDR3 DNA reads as TGTGCCAGCAAACTATCGACCGGGGGCAATCAGCCCCAGCATTTT.

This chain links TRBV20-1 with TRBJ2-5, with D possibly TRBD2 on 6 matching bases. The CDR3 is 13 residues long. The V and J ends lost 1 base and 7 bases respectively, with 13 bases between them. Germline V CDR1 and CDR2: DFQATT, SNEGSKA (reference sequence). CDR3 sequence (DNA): TGCAGTGCTAGAGGGAGGCGGGGTTGGACCCAGTACTTC. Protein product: CSARGRRGWTQYF.

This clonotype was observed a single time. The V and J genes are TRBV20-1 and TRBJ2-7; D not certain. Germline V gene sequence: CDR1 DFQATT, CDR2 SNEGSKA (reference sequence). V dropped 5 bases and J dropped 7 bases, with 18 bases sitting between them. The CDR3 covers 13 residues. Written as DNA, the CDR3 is TGCAGTGCTGACCGAACCCTAATCTTGGAGCAGTACGTC. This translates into CSADRTLILEQYV.

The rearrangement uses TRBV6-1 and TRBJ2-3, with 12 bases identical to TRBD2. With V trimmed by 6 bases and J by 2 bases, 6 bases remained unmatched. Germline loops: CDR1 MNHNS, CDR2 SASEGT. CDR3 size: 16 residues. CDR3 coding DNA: TGTGCCAGCAGCGCGACTAGCGGGGGCCTCACAGATACGCAGTATTTT. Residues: CASSATSGGLTDTQYF.